This record concerns one T cell receptor beta chain sequence. The protocol was immunoSEQ multiplex PCR, while the TCRdb copy is restricted to in-frame clones and leaves out a portion. The sample contains tens of thousands of clones, roughly 80% of which appear only once. The sample belongs to a study of OX40 agonist ivuxolimab in advanced cancers. The germline V gene has CDR1 SEHNR and CDR2 FQNEAQ (reference sequence). V lost 5 bases, J lost 5 bases, and 12 bases lay in between. The CDR3 runs 13 residues. The chain is built from TRBV7-9 and TRBJ1-1; tentative D call: TRBD1 (6 bases). The sequencing used CD4+ or CD8+ T cells sorted from blood, collected in a trial of the OX40 agonist ivuxolimab. The TCR comes from an adult with an advanced solid tumor such as melanoma, head and neck, liver or kidney cancer. The CDR3: CASSPDQGTEAFF. CDR3 sequence (DNA): TGTGCCAGCAGCCCCGACCAGGGGACTGAAGCTTTCTTT. The full variable domain, rest sourced from reference TRBV7-9 and TRBJ1-1, is DTGVSQNPRHKITKRGQNVTFRCDPISEHNRLYWYRQTLGQGPEFLTYFQNEAQLEKSRLLSDRFSAERPKGSFSTLEIQRTEQGDSAMYLCASSPDQGTEAFFGQGTRLTVV.